The 2 T cell receptor beta chains below all came from one sample that was sequenced in a study of radiation and T cells in renal cell carcinoma. Libraries were prepared by immunoSEQ multiplex PCR; TCRdb keeps only in-frame clonotypes and omits some of them. The table includes about 150,000 clones, around 90% detected once. Indicated time point: blood 2 weeks post-SBRT. As for treatment: 15 Gy SBRT to primary tumor, nephrectomy 4 weeks later. The sequencing here drew on blood, taken from a patient whose treatment included radiotherapy and nephrectomy. These receptors all come from a woman aged 45-65 years with renal cell carcinoma.

This rearrangement joins TRBV15 to TRBJ2-4; 11 bases are a match to TRBD2. V lost 0 bases and J lost 0; bases outside the gene matches: 4. The CDR3 totals 18 residues. CDR1 is LNHNV, CDR2 YYDKDF, per germline (reference sequence). Here the CDR3 reads CATSRDYTSGGAKNIQYF. The CDR3 nucleotides read TGTGCCACCAGCAGAGATTATACTAGCGGGGGAGCCAAAAACATTCAGTACTTC.

The rearrangement links TRBV13 to TRBJ2-7; the D gene is possibly TRBD1 (5 bases). The CDR3 has 15 amino acids. Germline CDR1 PRHDT, CDR2 FYEKMQ (reference sequence). Trimming removed 6 bases from V and 0 bases from J, with 15 bases in between. The CDR3 loop reads CASSHARVSSYEQYF. The CDR3 bases are TGTGCCAGCAGTCATGCCAGGGTGAGCTCCTACGAGCAGTACTTC.